Below are 23 T cell receptor beta chains sequenced from a single sample in a study of blood T cell repertoires in COVID-19. Data came from immunoSEQ multiplex PCR; TCRdb stores just in-frame clones and leaves some out. The data hold about 130,000 clones, with 85% to 90% observed a single time. The sample was peripheral blood. The receptors shown here come from a woman older than 75 with acute or convalescent COVID-19.

The chain joins TRBV10-3 to TRBJ1-2; TRBD1 agrees at 9 bases. Trimming cost V 4 bases and J 6 bases; bases outside gene matches: 6. The CDR3 runs to 14 residues. CDR1 is ENHRY, CDR2 SYGVKD, per germline. CDR3 residues: CAISATGGQDGYTF. Here the CDR3 DNA reads TGTGCCATCAGTGCTACAGGGGGCCAAGATGGCTACACCTTC.

This chain joins TRBV10-2 and TRBJ1-5; D is ambiguous. V lost 4 bases, J lost 4 bases, and 11 bases lay in between. Per the germline V gene, CDR1 is WSHSY and CDR2 is SAAADI. The CDR3 has 14 residues. The CDR3 loop reads CASSVVSLNQPQHF. The CDR3 nucleotides read TGCGCCAGCAGTGTGGTGTCACTTAATCAGCCCCAGCATTTT.

The V gene is TRBV5-1, the J gene TRBJ1-2, with D maybe TRBD1 (6 bases). The V gene's germline CDR1 is SGHRS and CDR2 YFSETQ. V shed 0 bases and J shed 3 bases, with 9 bases lying between them. The length of the CDR3 is 14 residues. CDR3 sequence reads: CASSLAGADYGYTF. CDR3 nucleotides: TGCGCCAGCAGCTTGGCAGGGGCCGACTATGGCTACACCTTC.

This chain links TRBV4-1 with TRBJ2-3; D gene uncertain. Germline V gene lookup returns CDR1 MGHRA and CDR2 YSYEKL. V lost 4 bases to trimming and J lost 4 bases, with 6 bases between them. The CDR3 sequence is 12 residues long. Here the CDR3 reads CASSPRSDTQYF. The CDR3 DNA sequence: TGCGCCAGCAGCCCCCGTTCAGATACGCAGTATTTT.

The chain uses TRBV2 and TRBJ1-1, with 7 bases lining up with TRBD1. V trimming: 5 bases; J trimming: 5 bases; junction bases outside the gene matches: 11. Germline V CDR1 and CDR2: SNHLY, FYNNEI. The CDR3 extends over 15 amino acids. CDR3 loop: CASSRTYRGETEAFF. In DNA form, the CDR3 reads TGTGCCAGCAGTCGTACCTACAGGGGAGAGACTGAAGCTTTCTTT.

J is TRBJ1-6 and V is TRBV9; tentative D call: TRBD1 (6 bases). Germline V gene data show CDR1 as SGDLS and CDR2 as YYNGEE. Trimming took 0 bases from V and 7 from J, leaving 14 bases between them. CDR3 length: 16 residues. The CDR3 region has the DNA TGTGCCAGCAGCGTAGCTGGGGGCGCGCCCAATTCACCCCTCCACTTT. Its translation is CASSVAGGAPNSPLHF.

The chain links TRBV27 to TRBJ2-1; tentatively, D is TRBD2 (5 bases). Per the germline V gene, CDR1 is MNHEY and CDR2 is SMNVEV (reference sequence). V was clipped by 6 bases and J by 8 bases, with 23 bases between them. The CDR3 spans 16 residues. CDR3 bases: TGTGCCAGCAGCAAATCAGCGGCGTCCCCATACGATGAGCAGTTCTTC. This encodes CASSKSAASPYDEQFF.

The chain carries TRBV12-1 and TRBJ1-2; the D call in the table, TRBD1, was not verified against the DNA. TRBV12-1 represents a pseudogene. This CDR3 spans 16 amino acids. The CDR3 DNA sequence: TGTGCCAGCAGCTTTACCGGGACAGGGGTTAACTATGGCTACACCTTC. Amino acid sequence: CASSFTGTGVNYGYTF.

The rearrangement joins TRBV19 to TRBJ2-1, with D unclear. The CDR3 contains 14 residues. Germline lookup yields CDR1 LNHDA and CDR2 SQIVND (reference sequence). The V and J ends lost 8 bases and 1 base respectively, with 12 bases between them. The CDR3 nucleotides are TGTGCCAGTCGGAGTCTTTCGTCCTACAATGAGCAGTTCTTC. As protein: CASRSLSSYNEQFF. Drawing the rest from reference TRBV19 and TRBJ2-1, the complete variable domain is DGGITQSPKYLFRKEGQNVTLSCEQNLNHDAMYWYRQDPGQGLRLIYYSQIVNDFQKGDIAEGYSVSREKKESFPLTVTSAQKNPTAFYLCASRSLSSYNEQFFGPGTRLTVL.

This rearrangement joins TRBV4-3 to TRBJ2-5; D is possibly TRBD2 (5 bases). Germline CDR1 and CDR2: LGHNA and YSLEER. V shed 4 bases and J shed 1 base, with 7 bases lying between them. CDR3 length: 13 residues. This chain's CDR3 is CASSPDFQETQYF. The CDR3 DNA is TGCGCCAGCAGCCCGGACTTCCAAGAGACCCAGTACTTC.

This chain connects TRBV5-8 to TRBJ2-7; a possible D gene is TRBD2 (5 bases). CDR1 and CDR2 (germline): SGHTS, YDEGEE. The CDR3 length is 13 residues. Deletions cut 4 bases from V and 0 bases from J, with 8 bases between. The DNA for the CDR3 is TGTGCCAGCAGCCGTGGAGGCTCCTACGAGCAGTACTTC. It is translated as CASSRGGSYEQYF. The complete variable domain, with remaining parts taken from reference TRBV5-8 and TRBJ2-7, reads EAGVTQSPTHLIKTRGQQATLRCSPISGHTSVYWYQQALGLGLQFLLWYDEGEERNRGNFPPRFSGRQFPNYSSELNVNALELEDSALYLCASSRGGSYEQYFGPGTRLTVT.

The chain recombines TRBV7-2 with TRBJ1-1, with TRBD1 matching over 11 bases. The CDR3 has 15 amino acids. Trimming took 5 bases from V and 4 from J; bases not matched to a gene: 6. Germline CDR1 is SGHTA and CDR2 is FQGNSA. CDR3 sequence (DNA): TGTGCCAGCAGCCCTGGGACAGGGGGAATCACTGAAGCTTTCTTT. This encodes CASSPGTGGITEAFF.

J is TRBJ2-2 and V is TRBV9; 7 bases are a match to TRBD1. With V trimmed by 3 bases and J by 4 bases, 6 bases remained unmatched. Germline CDR1 SGDLS, CDR2 YYNGEE. This CDR3 spans 15 amino acids. In nucleotides, the CDR3 is TGTGCCAGCAGCGCCCAGGGGGTTGGCACCGGGGAGCTGTTTTTT. Protein sequence: CASSAQGVGTGELFF.

The chain has TRBV6-5 and TRBJ2-1; 13 bases are a match to TRBD2. The CDR3 runs 15 residues. Germline V gene data show CDR1 as MNHEY and CDR2 as SVGAGI. With 4 bases clipped from V and 7 bases from J, the junction kept 4 bases outside the gene matches. The CDR3 loop reads CASSSPTSGGNEQFF. The CDR3 region has the DNA TGTGCCAGCAGTTCCCCGACTAGCGGGGGGAATGAGCAGTTCTTC.

V gene TRBV6-1 combines with J gene TRBJ2-1, with a possible D match to TRBD2 (6 bases). V was shortened by 1 base and J by 4 bases, with 14 bases between the two germline ends. The CDR3 is 16 residues long. CDR1 is MNHNS and CDR2 is SASEGT in the germline V gene. CDR3 region: CASSEVGTSLYNEQFF. The CDR3 DNA follows: TGTGCCAGCAGTGAAGTAGGGACTTCACTATACAATGAGCAGTTCTTC.

The chain combines TRBV7-9 with TRBJ2-7, with 7 nucleotides matching TRBD1. The V gene end was trimmed by 5 bases and the J gene end by 3 bases; junction bases not matched to a gene: 10. This CDR3 region has 15 residues. Germline V gene lookup returns CDR1 SEHNR and CDR2 FQNEAQ (reference sequence). The CDR3 here is CASSLGQVPIYEQYV. Written as DNA, the CDR3 is TGTGCCAGCAGCCTTGGACAGGTTCCCATCTACGAGCAGTACGTC.

The gene calls are TRBV3-1 (or the pseudogene TRBV3-2) and TRBJ1-3; no firm D call. Germline CDR1 reads LGHDT; CDR2 reads YNNKEL (reference sequence). This CDR3 comprises 15 residues. Trimming removed 2 bases at V and 0 bases at J, with 8 bases between. DNA for the CDR3: TGTGCCAGCAGCCAAAATCACGGCTCTGGAAACACCATATATTTT. It is translated as CASSQNHGSGNTIYF.

This chain links TRBV3-1 (or the pseudogene TRBV3-2) with TRBJ1-2; D perhaps matches TRBD1 (5 bases). The ends were cut back, 0 bases at V and 2 bases at J, with 13 bases in the middle. The CDR3 is made up of 16 amino acids. The germline V gene has CDR1 LGHDT and CDR2 YNNKEL (reference sequence). The CDR3 protein is CASSQDSGHSNYGYTF. Here the CDR3 DNA reads TGTGCCAGCAGCCAAGATTCCGGACATTCCAACTATGGCTACACCTTC.

V and J are TRBV6-5 and TRBJ1-2, with 7 bases aligning to TRBD1. Per germline, CDR1 MNHEY and CDR2 SVGAGI. The junction had 7 bases not matched to a gene; V was cut back by 6 bases and J by 6 bases. The CDR3 is 13 amino acids. This CDR3 is CASRGTGVHGYTF. DNA for the CDR3: TGTGCCAGCAGGGGAACAGGGGTGCATGGCTACACCTTC.

The CDR3 DNA sequence: TGTGCCAGCAGCCAAGAAACGACAAAGTCAGGGGAGCAGTTCTTC. Its protein is CASSQETTKSGEQFF. The chain has TRBV3-1 (or the pseudogene TRBV3-2) and TRBJ2-1; possible D gene TRBD1, 5 bases. The CDR3 is 15 amino acids. CDR1 is LGHDT and CDR2 is YNNKEL in the germline V gene (reference sequence). Between the trimmed V and J ends, which lost 0 bases and 10 bases, there was a span of 16 bases.

The chain has TRBV28 and TRBJ2-5; 9 bases fit TRBD1. The CDR3 runs to 14 residues. The V and J ends lost 6 bases and 5 bases, in that order; junction bases with no gene match: 7. Germline values: CDR1 MDHEN, CDR2 SYDVKM. The CDR3 DNA reads TGTGCCAGCAGGGAGACAGGGGGAGGGGAGACCCAGTACTTC. Its translation is CASRETGGGETQYF.

The CDR3 spells CASTSAGGENSPLHF. The CDR3 DNA reads as TGTGCCAGCACTTCGGCAGGGGGAGAGAATTCACCCCTCCACTTT. V usage is TRBV6-6 and J usage is TRBJ1-6, with 7 bases aligning to TRBD1. V lost 7 bases to trimming and J lost 7 bases; unmatched junction nucleotides: 10. Germline V lookup: CDR1 MNHNY, CDR2 SVGAGI (reference sequence). This CDR3 comprises 15 residues.

The chain carries TRBV27 and TRBJ2-5, with 7 bases that match TRBD1. The germline CDR1 and CDR2 sequences are MNHEY and SMNVEV (reference sequence). The CDR3 is 13 amino acids. The trim removed 7 bases at V and 5 bases at J, leaving 7 bases unmatched. CDR3 in amino acids: CASTGTAGETQYF. CDR3 sequence (DNA): TGTGCCAGCACTGGGACAGCAGGGGAGACCCAGTACTTC.